The clone carrying this T cell receptor (beta chain) has ten or more counts. As yet, its antigen is unknown. This specimen comes from a study of T cell repertoires in cytomegalovirus infection. About the research overall: The public TCR beta signatures pointed to both CMV infection and matching HLA type.

From germline, CDR1 is SGHTA and CDR2 FQGNSA. Trimming pared 5 bases from V and 5 bases from J, leaving 19 bases between. The CDR3 has 16 amino acids. TCRdb independently ran MiXCR on the reads; one entry per CDR3 protein. The sample yields around 710,000 distinct CDR3 sequences, almost 30% seen once. Study-level findings and limits: Based on cumulative public TCR beta family frequency, carriers of CMV plus the relevant HLA were identified. What dominated the ex vivo response were HLA-C-restricted CMV-specific TCR beta clonotypes.

The input for sequencing was cultured CD8+ T cells from PBMCs, taken from culture after CMV antigen stimulation. This chain links TRBV7-2 with TRBJ2-1, with D uncertain. The origin of this receptor is a human donor in good health (CMV status not recorded). Some clones in this sample may be carry-over from other donors' samples. CDR3 sequence: CASSPRSQTQNNEQFF. The CDR3, as DNA: TGTGCCAGCAGCCCGAGGTCGCAGACCCAGAACAATGAGCAGTTCTTC.